A selection of T cell receptor beta chains follows, all from one sample in a study of cytomegalovirus exposure and HLA in healthy donors. The protocol was immunoSEQ multiplex PCR, while the TCRdb copy is restricted to in-frame clones and leaves out a portion. The sample has 60,000 to 80,000 clones, 62% seen once. The sequenced sample was PBMCs. The source of these receptors is a man aged 25-45 years in good health and CMV-seronegative. The CDR3 runs from the conserved cysteine through the conserved F or W. The D gene is left open where the match is weak. A row's size may be missing; if present it is once, few, many or a size class.

TRBD1,-,TRBJ1-6,TRBV15,TGTGCCACCAGCAGGGAGGGACAGGGTAATTCACCCCTCCACTTT,CATSREGQGNSPLHF
-,-,TRBJ2-7,TRBV15,TGTGCCACCAGCAGAGTATACGGGGAGAGCTACGAGCAGTACTTC,CATSRVYGESYEQYF
-,-,TRBJ2-1,TRBV9,TGTGCCAGCTTCAGGCAGGGTGGATACAATGAGCAGTTCTTC,CASFRQGGYNEQFF
-,-,TRBJ2-7,TRBV29-1,TGCAGCACGACGACAGGAAGTAGGCCCTACGAGCAGTACTTC,CSTTTGSRPYEQYF
-,-,TRBJ2-3,TRBV13,TGTGCCAGCAGCTTATCGGGGAGCACAGATACGCAGTATTTT,CASSLSGSTDTQYF
TRBD1,-,TRBJ1-1,TRBV4-1,TGCGCCAGCAGCCAAGCTTTCGACAGGGCAGTACCTGAAGCTTTCTTT,CASSQAFDRAVPEAFF
TRBD1,once,TRBJ2-1,TRBV6-1,TGTGCCAGTTTGAAGGGGGCCAATTACAATGAGCAGTTCTTC,CASLKGANYNEQFF
-,-,TRBJ1-5,TRBV27,TGTGCCAGCAGTTTGCGAGGTCAGCCCCAGCATTTT,CASSLRGQPQHF
-,once,TRBJ1-6,TRBV5-6,TGTGCCAGCAGCTCGTCGTTCGCGTCCCTGAATTCACCCCTCCACTTT,CASSSSFASLNSPLHF
TRBD2,-,TRBJ2-1,TRBV9,TGTGCCAGCAGCGCTACTAGCGGAAACTCCTACAATGAGCAGTTCTTC,CASSATSGNSYNEQFF
TRBD2,few,TRBJ2-1,TRBV29-1,TGCAGCGCCTCAAGCCTAGCGGCGTACAATGAGCAGTTCTTC,CSASSLAAYNEQFF
-,few,TRBJ2-2,TRBV9,TGTGCCAGCAGCGTAGTAGCGAGAGGGGAGCTGTTTTTT,CASSVVARGELFF
TRBD1,-,TRBJ1-1,TRBV6-4,TGTGCCAGCAGTCCCGACAGGGGGAACACTGAAGCTTTCTTT,CASSPDRGNTEAFF
-,-,TRBJ1-6,TRBV11-2,TGTGCCAGCAGCTTCGGGGGAACTGAGAATTCACCCCTCCACTTT,CASSFGGTENSPLHF
TRBD1,-,TRBJ1-2,TRBV6-5,TGTGCCAGCAGTTCCTTGGACAGGGGGAAGGGCTACACCTTC,CASSSLDRGKGYTF
-,-,TRBJ2-7,TRBV4-1,TGCGCCAGCAGCCAAGCGAGCGACAGGTACCCCTACGAGCAGTACTTC,CASSQASDRYPYEQYF
TRBD1,-,TRBJ1-1,TRBV23-1,TGCGCCAGCACTCACGGGGACAGGCACACTGAAGCTTTCTTT,CASTHGDRHTEAFF
-,-,TRBJ1-1,TRBV4-1,TGCGCCAGCAGCCAAGGTACAGGCCTTGAAGCTTTCTTT,CASSQGTGLEAFF
TRBD2,few,TRBJ2-5,TRBV11-2,TGTGCCAGCAGCTTAATGCGGGGGAAACAAGAGACCCAGTACTTC,CASSLMRGKQETQYF
-,once,TRBJ2-7,TRBV11-2,TGTGCCAGCAGCTCCCCGGGCGAGCAGTACTTC,CASSSPGEQYF
TRBD1,-,TRBJ1-5,TRBV7-9,TGTGCCAGCAGCCAATTAGAGGAACAGGGGTTTTCCAATCAGCCCCAGCATTTT,CASSQLEEQGFSNQPQHF
-,-,TRBJ2-5,TRBV27,TGTGCCAGCAGTCCCCTTTACCAAGAGACCCAGTACTTC,CASSPLYQETQYF
-,-,TRBJ2-7,TRBV11-2,TGTGCCAGCAGCTTAGCTCAGGGGCTCGCCTACGAGCAGTACTTC,CASSLAQGLAYEQYF
TRBD1,-,TRBJ1-6,TRBV4-1,TGCGCCAGCAGCCATACAGGGGATGGCTCACCCCTCCACTTT,CASSHTGDGSPLHF
-,-,TRBJ1-5,TRBV5-4,TGTGCCAGCAGCTTGGACGGGGGGAACAGCAATCAGCCCCAGCATTTT,CASSLDGGNSNQPQHF
-,-,TRBJ2-5,TRBV6-1,TGTGCCAGCAGTGAATGGGGCGGCAGGGGCGAATGGGAGACCCAGTACTTC,CASSEWGGRGEWETQYF
-,-,TRBJ1-2,TRBV6-6,TGTGCCAGCAGTTACACCGCGTCCAACGCCTATGGCTACACCTTC,CASSYTASNAYGYTF
-,-,TRBJ1-6,TRBV6-6,TGTGCCAGCAGTTACGGCGGGACGGGGGATTCACCCCTCCACTTT,CASSYGGTGDSPLHF
TRBD1,-,TRBJ1-3,TRBV6-5,TGTGCCAGCATTAAACAGGGGTCCTCTGGAAACACCATATATTTT,CASIKQGSSGNTIYF
-,-,TRBJ2-7,TRBV5-4,TGTGCCAGCAGCTTGGAAGGGGGGGTCTACGAGCAGTACTTC,CASSLEGGVYEQYF
-,-,TRBJ1-5,TRBV6-4,TGTGCCAGCAGTGAGTCTACGGTTAGCAATCAGCCCCAGCATTTT,CASSESTVSNQPQHF
-,few,TRBJ2-7,TRBV9,TGTGCCAGCAGCCACCCGGACGGGGGATCCTCCTACGAGCAGTACTTC,CASSHPDGGSSYEQYF
-,-,TRBJ2-5,TRBV7-8,TGTGCCAGCAGCTTAATGAGACTACCCAAAGAGACCCAGTACTTC,CASSLMRLPKETQYF
-,-,TRBJ1-3,TRBV12-5,TGTGCTAGTGGTTTGTCCGCTGGAAACACCATATATTTT,CASGLSAGNTIYF